Detailed here is one T cell receptor (beta chain). The data derive from a study of T cells after yellow fever vaccination. Each CDR3 protein is one row after TCRdb ran MiXCR on the 5' RACE reads. The data show 120,000 or so distinct CDR3 sequences, approximately 14% seen once. CDR1 and CDR2 from the germline V gene are MNHEY and SVGAGI. Unmatched junction bases numbered 4, after V lost 0 bases and J lost 7 bases. This CDR3 comprises 15 residues. The chain employs TRBV6-5 and TRBJ2-1; 9 bases map to TRBD2. Sequences were derived from CD8+ T cells sorted from PBMCs, sampled 5 days after the yellow fever booster vaccination. The source is a man aged 18 to 35 who received the YFV17D yellow fever vaccine. The CDR3 is CASSYSRGGVNEQFF. The CDR3 nucleotides read TGTGCCAGCAGTTACTCGCGGGGGGGTGTGAATGAGCAGTTCTTC.